These 26 T cell receptor beta chains share one sample of origin, sequenced in a study of T cell repertoires in cytomegalovirus infection. TCRdb redid the calling of the reads with MiXCR, one entry per CDR3 protein. The profile shows under 600,000 distinct CDR3 sequences, 16% of them singletons. Sequenced: CD8+ T cells from PBMCs. These TCRs come from a human donor in good health (CMV status not recorded). Some clones in this sample may be carry-over from other donors' samples.

In this sample, this clonotype turned up many times. J is TRBJ1-5 and V is TRBV7-6; 8 nucleotides agree with TRBD1. The germline gives CDR1 SGHVS, CDR2 FNYEAQ. The CDR3 extends over 16 amino acids. J gave up 2 bases and V 5 bases, and 8 bases lay outside the gene matches. In nucleotides, the CDR3 is TGTGCCAGCAGCCGCGGACAGGGAGGAGGCAATCAGCCCCAGCATTTT. Its protein is CASSRGQGGGNQPQHF.

The count of this clonotype is one. The gene calls are TRBV24-1 and TRBJ2-2; 7 positions agree with TRBD2. This CDR3 region has 15 residues. Germline-derived CDR1 and CDR2 are KGHDR and SFDVKD. V shed 4 bases and J 6 bases; nucleotides not matched to a gene: 7. The CDR3 DNA follows: TGTGCCACCAGTGACCACACTGGACTAGCCGGGGAGCTGTTTTTT. As protein: CATSDHTGLAGELFF.

The chain couples TRBV20-1 to TRBJ1-2; D not resolved. Per germline, CDR1 DFQATT and CDR2 SNEGSKA (reference sequence). CDR3 length: 14 amino acids. V gave up 0 bases and J gave up 7 bases, with 15 bases separating them. The CDR3 DNA reads TGCAGTGCTAGAGACTGGGAAGATCTCTCTGGCTACACCTTC. It specifies CSARDWEDLSGYTF.

This clonotype has ten or more counts. The chain links TRBV4-2 to TRBJ2-1; 7 nucleotides line up with TRBD1. J lost 6 bases, V lost 1 base, and 3 bases had no gene match. The germline gives CDR1 LGHNA, CDR2 YNFKEQ. The CDR3 runs 14 residues. The CDR3 spells CASSQASGGNEQFF. The CDR3, as DNA: TGTGCCAGCAGCCAAGCGTCAGGGGGCAATGAGCAGTTCTTC.

In regard to this clonotype: A much larger clone differs from this one at a single base, so this may be a read error. This rearrangement joins TRBV5-4 to TRBJ1-2; no reliable D call. The length of the CDR3 is 18 residues. The V end lost 2 bases, the J end lost 5 bases, and 25 bases lay between the germline ends. Germline values: CDR1 SGHNT, CDR2 YYREEE (reference sequence). The CDR3 DNA reads TGTGCCAGCAGCTTTGATTTGGTCGGAGGGAACCTTCGGTATGGCTACACCTTC. Encoded protein: CASSFDLVGGNLRYGYTF.

This clonotype was recorded many times. The V and J genes are TRBV12-3 or TRBV12-4 and TRBJ1-4, with D possibly matching TRBD1 (5 bases). The ends were cut back, 5 bases at V and 0 bases at J, with 22 bases in the middle. This CDR3 is 19 amino acids long. CDR3 sequence: CASSPRVVGVGPTNEKLFF. CDR3 in DNA: TGTGCCAGCAGTCCCAGGGTTGTCGGGGTTGGTCCAACTAATGAAAAACTGTTTTTT.

Comments on this clonotype: This may stem from a read error, because a much larger clone lies one nucleotide away. This chain uses TRBV7-9 with TRBJ2-7; no firm D call. The germline V gene encodes CDR1 SEHNR and CDR2 FQNEAQ (reference sequence). The CDR3 sequence is 15 residues long. V lost 5 bases, J lost 3 bases, and 17 bases lay in between. For the CDR3, the DNA is TGTGCCAGCAGCCCGGAAACAGAGCTTAACTACGAGCAGTACTTC. Its translation: CASSPETELNYEQYF.

This chain joins TRBV4-1 and TRBJ2-7; 11 nucleotides align to TRBD2. This CDR3 comprises 15 residues. Germline V gives CDR1 MGHRA, CDR2 YSYEKL. The J segment lost 2 bases and the V segment lost 4 bases, leaving 4 bases of the junction unmatched. The CDR3 sequence is CASSLRTSGPYEQYF. DNA of the CDR3: TGCGCCAGCAGCCTGCGGACTAGCGGGCCCTACGAGCAGTACTTC.

A few counts support this clonotype. V is TRBV14 and J is TRBJ1-2; 11 nucleotides agree with TRBD1. The germline CDR1 and CDR2 sequences are SGHDN and FVKESK. Trimming removed 0 bases from V and 0 bases from J; junction bases left unmatched: 6. The CDR3 has 18 residues. The DNA for the CDR3 is TGTGCCAGCAGCCAAGATTCCGGACAGGGGGCCTCTAACTATGGCTACACCTTC. This codes for CASSQDSGQGASNYGYTF.

This clonotype was counted ten times or more. This sequence joins TRBV7-9 and TRBJ2-1, with D maybe TRBD1 (6 bases). Germline CDR1 SEHNR, CDR2 FQNEAQ (reference sequence). The ends were cut back, 6 bases at V and 10 bases at J, with 19 bases in the middle. The CDR3 covers 14 residues. The CDR3, as DNA: TGTGCCAGCAGGGGGGCGGGCCTGACCACGGAGCAGTTCTTC. Its protein is CASRGAGLTTEQFF.

The CDR3 sequence is CASSLLRPNTGELFF. As DNA, the CDR3 is TGTGCCAGCAGCTTATTGCGGCCGAACACCGGGGAGCTGTTTTTT. V and J are TRBV7-9 and TRBJ2-2; D unclear. Germline V lookup: CDR1 SEHNR, CDR2 FQNEAQ (reference sequence). The CDR3 consists of 15 residues. The germline V and J ends were trimmed by 2 bases and 0 bases, with 7 bases remaining between them. The full variable domain, with the rest looked up from reference TRBV7-9 and TRBJ2-2, is DTGVSQNPRHKITKRGQNVTFRCDPISEHNRLYWYRQTLGQGPEFLTYFQNEAQLEKSRLLSDRFSAERPKGSFSTLEIQRTEQGDSAMYLCASSLLRPNTGELFFGEGSRLTVL.

In regard to this clonotype: At one boundary the junction diverges from the germline segment, which might be a read error. This rearrangement joins TRBV5-1 to TRBJ2-2, with D unclear. The CDR3 covers 12 residues. CDR1 SGHRS and CDR2 YFSETQ come from the germline V gene. Written as DNA, the CDR3 is TGCACCAGCAGCATTAAAGAAGGGGAGCTGTTTTTT. It translates to CTSSIKEGELFF.

In its sample, this clonotype was seen a few times. The chain carries TRBV28 and TRBJ1-4; possible D gene TRBD1, 5 bases. Germline V gene data show CDR1 as MDHEN and CDR2 as SYDVKM. CDR3 size: 16 residues. Trimming cost V 5 bases and J 4 bases, with 17 bases left between them. The CDR3 is CASSRGWDGVNEKLFF. The CDR3 DNA reads as TGTGCCAGCAGTCGGGGCTGGGATGGAGTTAATGAAAAACTGTTTTTT.

This clonotype was found many times. The genes are TRBV6-6 and TRBJ2-7, with D maybe TRBD1 (5 bases). The V gene lost 7 bases and the J gene lost 3 bases, with 22 bases spanning the gap. Germline CDR1 MNHNY, CDR2 SVGAGI (reference sequence). There are 16 residues in the CDR3. CDR3 amino acids: CASIRGSGLSHYEQYF. As DNA, the CDR3 is TGTGCCAGCATTAGGGGTTCAGGGCTCTCCCACTACGAGCAGTACTTC.

This clonotype was seen ten or more times. The V and J genes are TRBV7-9 and TRBJ2-1; 10 nucleotides align to TRBD2. The CDR3 has 15 amino acids. V trimming: 5 bases; J trimming: 7 bases; junction bases outside the gene matches: 8. Germline values: CDR1 SEHNR, CDR2 FQNEAQ (reference sequence). CDR3 nucleotides: TGTGCCAGCAGCCGAAGCGGGGGGGCCCGGAATGAGCAGTTCTTC. It translates to CASSRSGGARNEQFF.

This clonotype has at least ten counts. The chain links TRBV12-3 or TRBV12-4 to TRBJ2-7, with TRBD2 matching over 7 bases. V lost 5 bases to trimming and J lost 3 bases; unmatched junction nucleotides: 10. CDR3 length: 15 residues. In nucleotides, the CDR3 is TGTGCCAGCAGTCCCTCGGGGAGGGAGAGCTACGAGCAGTACTTC. Translating gives CASSPSGRESYEQYF.

This clonotype has more than one count but fewer than ten. The genes are TRBV12-3 or TRBV12-4 and TRBJ2-1; the match to TRBD1 covers 8 bases. CDR3 length: 15 amino acids. With 1 base clipped from V and 8 bases from J, the junction kept 7 bases outside the gene matches. The CDR3 coding sequence is TGTGCCAGCAGTTTAGAGGGGACAGGATTCTATGAGCAGTTCTTC. This codes for CASSLEGTGFYEQFF.

A word on this clonotype: A much larger clone differs by one base, so this may be a read error. The chain employs TRBV5-1 and TRBJ2-1, with D perhaps TRBD2 (5 bases). The CDR3 totals 12 residues. Trimming took 4 bases from V and 3 from J, leaving 5 bases between them. Germline CDR1 reads SGHRS; CDR2 reads YFSETQ. The CDR3 DNA sequence: TGCGCCAGCAGCCGGGACTACAATGAGCAGTTCTTC. It yields the protein CASSRDYNEQFF.

The chain carries TRBV12-3 or TRBV12-4 and TRBJ2-3; 10 bases map to TRBD1. The J segment lost 8 bases and the V segment lost 4 bases, leaving 12 bases of the junction unmatched. The CDR3 has 16 amino acids. CDR3 in amino acids: CASSSLGTGELATQYF. In DNA, the CDR3 is TGTGCCAGCAGTTCTTTGGGGACAGGGGAATTAGCTACGCAGTATTTT.

Only a few counts were recorded for this clonotype. The rearrangement links TRBV19 to TRBJ2-7, with 8 bases fitting TRBD1. CDR3 length: 14 residues. The ends lost 6 bases at V and 5 bases at J; junction bases unmatched: 9. Germline V lookup: CDR1 LNHDA, CDR2 SQIVND (reference sequence). The CDR3 is CASRARGRRNEQYF. Written as DNA, the CDR3 is TGTGCCAGTAGAGCCAGGGGGCGGCGGAACGAGCAGTACTTC.

Comment on this clonotype: This may stem from a read error, because a much larger clone lies one nucleotide away. The chain has TRBV6-6 and TRBJ1-2; D unresolved. From germline, CDR1 is MNHNY and CDR2 SVGAGI (reference sequence). This CDR3 is 12 amino acids long. CDR3 sequence (DNA): TGTGCCAGCAGTGCTGGAGAATATGGCTACAACTTC. As protein: CASSAGEYGYNF.

V is TRBV19 and J is TRBJ1-6, with 7 nucleotides matching TRBD1. Germline CDR1 LNHDA, CDR2 SQIVND (reference sequence). This CDR3 is built from 16 residues. V was clipped by 6 bases and J by 10 bases; unmatched bases: 15. The CDR3 here is CASSRRRDTGDSPLHF. CDR3 DNA sequence: TGTGCCAGTAGCCGCCGCCGAGATACAGGGGACTCACCCCTCCACTTT.

In its sample, this clonotype was seen a few times. This chain connects TRBV27 to TRBJ2-1, with 14 bases lining up with TRBD2. The V segment lost 2 bases and the J segment 6 bases; nucleotides outside the gene matches: 3. CDR1 MNHEY and CDR2 SMNVEV come from the germline V gene (reference sequence). CDR3 length: 16 amino acids. CDR3 sequence (DNA): TGTGCCAGCAGTTTACCCGGGACTAGCGGGAGCAATGAGCAGTTCTTC. Residues: CASSLPGTSGSNEQFF.

At least ten counts were recorded for this clonotype. The chain couples TRBV2 to TRBJ2-7; TRBD2 matches 7 bases. The V segment lost 1 base and the J segment 2 bases; nucleotides outside the gene matches: 5. The CDR3 is 15 residues long. The germline CDR1 and CDR2 sequences are SNHLY and FYNNEI. The CDR3 region has the DNA TGTGCCAGCAGTGAAGACGGACTAGAGGCCTACGAGCAGTACTTC. It encodes CASSEDGLEAYEQYF. The full variable domain, its missing parts supplied by reference TRBV2 and TRBJ2-7, is EPEVTQTPSHQVTQMGQEVILRCVPISNHLYFYWYRQILGQKVEFLVSFYNNEISEKSEIFDDQFSVERPDGSNFTLKIRSTKLEDSAMYFCASSEDGLEAYEQYFGPGTRLTVT.

This chain connects TRBV28 to TRBJ2-1, with 10 bases fitting TRBD2. V was pared by 3 bases and J by 15 bases, with 14 bases of the junction left unmatched. This CDR3 contains 15 residues. Germline V lookup: CDR1 MDHEN, CDR2 SYDVKM. This CDR3 is CASSFLASGSEGRFF. CDR3 coding DNA: TGTGCCAGCAGTTTCCTGGCTAGCGGGAGCGAAGGACGGTTCTTC.

With regard to this clonotype: At one of its ends the junction is not consistent with the germline gene, which may arise from a read error. The chain is built from TRBV7-9 and TRBJ2-1; TRBD1 matches at 7 bases. The V gene's germline CDR1 is SEHNR and CDR2 FQNEAQ (reference sequence). The CDR3 sequence is 14 residues long. The CDR3 nucleotides are TGTGCCAGCAGTCTCCGGCAGGGGGTAAATGAGCAGTGCTTC. This gives the protein CASSLRQGVNEQCF.